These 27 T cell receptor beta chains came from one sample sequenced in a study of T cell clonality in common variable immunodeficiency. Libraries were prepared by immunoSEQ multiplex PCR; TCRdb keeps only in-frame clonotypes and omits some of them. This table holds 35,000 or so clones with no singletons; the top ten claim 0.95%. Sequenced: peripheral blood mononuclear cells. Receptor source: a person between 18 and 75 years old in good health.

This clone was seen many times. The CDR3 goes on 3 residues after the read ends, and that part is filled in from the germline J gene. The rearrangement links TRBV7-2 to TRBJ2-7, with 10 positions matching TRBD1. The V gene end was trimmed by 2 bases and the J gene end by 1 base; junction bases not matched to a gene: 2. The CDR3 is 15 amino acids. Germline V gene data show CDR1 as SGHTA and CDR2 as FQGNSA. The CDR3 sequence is CASSLWTGGSYEQYF. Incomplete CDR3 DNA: TGTGCCAGCAGCTTATGGACAGGGGGGTCCTACGAG.

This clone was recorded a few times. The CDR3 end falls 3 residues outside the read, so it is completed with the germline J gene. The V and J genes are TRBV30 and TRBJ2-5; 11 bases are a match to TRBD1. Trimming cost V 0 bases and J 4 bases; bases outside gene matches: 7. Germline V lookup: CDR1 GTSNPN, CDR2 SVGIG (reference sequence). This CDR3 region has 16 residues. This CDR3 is CAWSVPGTGGGETQYF. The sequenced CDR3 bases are TGTGCCTGGAGTGTACCCGGGACAGGGGGGGGAGAGACC. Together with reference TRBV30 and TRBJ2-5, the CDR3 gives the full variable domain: SQTIHQWPATLVQPVGSPLSLECTVEGTSNPNLYWYRQAAGRGLQLLFYSVGIGQISSEVPQNLSASRPQDRQFILSSKKLLLSDSGFYLCAWSVPGTGGGETQYFGPGTRLLVL.

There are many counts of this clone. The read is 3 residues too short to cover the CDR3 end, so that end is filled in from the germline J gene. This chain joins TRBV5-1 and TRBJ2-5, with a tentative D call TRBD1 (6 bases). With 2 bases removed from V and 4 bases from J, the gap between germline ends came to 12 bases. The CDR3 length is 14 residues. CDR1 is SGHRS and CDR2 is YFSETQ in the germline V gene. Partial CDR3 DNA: TGCGCCAGCAGCTTACAGGGTCGCGGAGAGACC. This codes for CASSLQGRGET. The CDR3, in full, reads CASSLQGRGETQYF.

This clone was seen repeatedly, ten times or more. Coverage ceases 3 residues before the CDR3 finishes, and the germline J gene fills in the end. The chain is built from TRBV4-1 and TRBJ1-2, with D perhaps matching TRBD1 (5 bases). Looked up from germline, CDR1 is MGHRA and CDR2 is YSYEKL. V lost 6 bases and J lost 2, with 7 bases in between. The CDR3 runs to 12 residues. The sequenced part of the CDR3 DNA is TGCGCCAGCAGTCAGGGCAACTATGGC. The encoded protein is CASSQGNYG. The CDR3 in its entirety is CASSQGNYGYTF.

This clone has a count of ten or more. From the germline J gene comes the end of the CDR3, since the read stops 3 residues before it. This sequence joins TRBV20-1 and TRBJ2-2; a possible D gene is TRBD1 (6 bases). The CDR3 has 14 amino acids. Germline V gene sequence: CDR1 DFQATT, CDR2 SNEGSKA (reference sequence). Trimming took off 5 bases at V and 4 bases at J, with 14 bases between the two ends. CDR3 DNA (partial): TGCAGTGCTGAGGACAGCTTCGGCACCGGGGAG. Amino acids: CSAEDSFGTGE. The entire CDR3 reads CSAEDSFGTGELFF.

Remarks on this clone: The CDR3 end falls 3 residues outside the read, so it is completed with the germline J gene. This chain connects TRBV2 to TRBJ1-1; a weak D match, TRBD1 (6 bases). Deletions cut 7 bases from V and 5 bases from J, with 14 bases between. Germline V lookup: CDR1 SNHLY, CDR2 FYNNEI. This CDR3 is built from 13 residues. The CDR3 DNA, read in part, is TGTGCCAGCAAACAGGGAGGGAGGACTGAA. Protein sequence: CASKQGGRTE. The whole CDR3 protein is CASKQGGRTEAFF. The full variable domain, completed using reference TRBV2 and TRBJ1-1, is EPEVTQTPSHQVTQMGQEVILRCVPISNHLYFYWYRQILGQKVEFLVSFYNNEISEKSEIFDDQFSVERPDGSNFTLKIRSTKLEDSAMYFCASKQGGRTEAFFGQGTRLTVV.

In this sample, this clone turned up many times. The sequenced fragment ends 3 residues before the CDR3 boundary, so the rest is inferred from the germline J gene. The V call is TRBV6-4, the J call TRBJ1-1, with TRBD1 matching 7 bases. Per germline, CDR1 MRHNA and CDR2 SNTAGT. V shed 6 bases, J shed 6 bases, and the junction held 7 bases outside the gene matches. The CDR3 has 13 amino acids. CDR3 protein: CASRMTGRAEAFF. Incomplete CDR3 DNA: TGTGCCAGCAGGATGACAGGGAGGGCTGAA.

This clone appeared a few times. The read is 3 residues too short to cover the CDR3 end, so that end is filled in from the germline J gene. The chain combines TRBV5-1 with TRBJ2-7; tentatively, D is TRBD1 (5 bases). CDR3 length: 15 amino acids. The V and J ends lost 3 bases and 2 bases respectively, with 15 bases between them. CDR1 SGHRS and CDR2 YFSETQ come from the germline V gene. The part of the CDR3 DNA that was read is TGCGCCAGCAGCTCTCTGCAGGGCTCTACCTACGAG. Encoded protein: CASSSLQGSTYE. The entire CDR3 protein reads CASSSLQGSTYEQYF.

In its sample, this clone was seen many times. CDR3 residues: CASKRGSSYNSPLHF. The part of the CDR3 DNA that was read is TGTGCCAGCAAGCGCGGGAGCTCCTATAATTCACCC. The chain couples TRBV6-2 or TRBV6-3 to TRBJ1-6; D call uncertain. The read stops 3 residues short of the end of the CDR3; the missing end is completed from the germline J gene. V lost 7 bases and J 0 bases, leaving 10 bases between the germline ends. Germline CDR1 and CDR2: MNHEY and SVGEGT. The CDR3 length is 15 residues.

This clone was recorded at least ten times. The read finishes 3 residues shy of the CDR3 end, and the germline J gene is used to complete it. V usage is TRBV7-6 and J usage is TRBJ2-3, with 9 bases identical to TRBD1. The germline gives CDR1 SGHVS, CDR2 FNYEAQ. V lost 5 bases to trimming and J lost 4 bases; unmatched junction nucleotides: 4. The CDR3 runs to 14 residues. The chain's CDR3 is CASSRTGEADTQYF. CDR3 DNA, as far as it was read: TGTGCCAGCAGCCGGACAGGGGAGGCAGATACG.

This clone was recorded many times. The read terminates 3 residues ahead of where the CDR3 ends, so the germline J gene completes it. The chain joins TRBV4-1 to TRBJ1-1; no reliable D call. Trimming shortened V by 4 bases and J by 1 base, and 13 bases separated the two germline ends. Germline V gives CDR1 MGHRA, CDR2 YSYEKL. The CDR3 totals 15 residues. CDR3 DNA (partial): TGCGCCAGCAGCCTCCAAGGAACAGCGAACACTGAA. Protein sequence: CASSLQGTANTE. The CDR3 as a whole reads CASSLQGTANTEAFF.

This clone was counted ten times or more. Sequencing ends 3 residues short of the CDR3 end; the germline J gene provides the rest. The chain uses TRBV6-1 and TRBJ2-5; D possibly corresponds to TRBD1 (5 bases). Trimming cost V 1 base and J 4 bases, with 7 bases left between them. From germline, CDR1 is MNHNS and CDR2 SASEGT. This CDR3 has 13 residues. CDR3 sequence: CASSEEGPETQYF. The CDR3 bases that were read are TGTGCCAGCAGTGAAGAGGGGCCAGAGACC.

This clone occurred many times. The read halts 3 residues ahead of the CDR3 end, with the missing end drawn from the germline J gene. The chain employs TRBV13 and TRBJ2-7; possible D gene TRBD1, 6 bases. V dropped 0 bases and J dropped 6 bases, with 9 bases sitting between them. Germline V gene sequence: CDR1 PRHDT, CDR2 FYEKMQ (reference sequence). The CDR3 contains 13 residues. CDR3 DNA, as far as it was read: TGTGCCAGCAGCTTAGGCGTGGGGGCCGAG. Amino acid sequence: CASSLGVGAE. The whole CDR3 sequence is CASSLGVGAEQYF.

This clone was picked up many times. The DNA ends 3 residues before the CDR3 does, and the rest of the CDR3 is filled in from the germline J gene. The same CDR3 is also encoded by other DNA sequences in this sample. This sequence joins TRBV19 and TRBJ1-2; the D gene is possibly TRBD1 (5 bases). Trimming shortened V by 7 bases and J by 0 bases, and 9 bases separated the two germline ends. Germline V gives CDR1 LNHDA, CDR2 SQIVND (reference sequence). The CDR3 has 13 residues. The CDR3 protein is CASTKGPNYGYTF. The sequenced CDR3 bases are TGTGCCAGTACAAAGGGGCCTAACTATGGC.

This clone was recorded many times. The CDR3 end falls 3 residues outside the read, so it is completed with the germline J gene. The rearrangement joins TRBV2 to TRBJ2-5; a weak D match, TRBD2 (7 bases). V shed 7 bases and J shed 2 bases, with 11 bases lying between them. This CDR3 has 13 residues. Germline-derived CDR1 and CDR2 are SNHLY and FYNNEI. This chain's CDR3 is CASTRGGQETQYF. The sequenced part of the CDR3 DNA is TGTGCCAGCACCAGGGGAGGGCAAGAGACC.

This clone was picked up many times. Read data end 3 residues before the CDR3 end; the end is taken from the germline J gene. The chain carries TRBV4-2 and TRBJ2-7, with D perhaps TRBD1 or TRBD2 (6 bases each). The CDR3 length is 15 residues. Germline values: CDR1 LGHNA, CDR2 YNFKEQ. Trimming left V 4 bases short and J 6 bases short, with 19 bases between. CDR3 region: CASSRSGAGESEQYF. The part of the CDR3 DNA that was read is TGTGCCAGCAGCCGATCGGGAGCAGGGGAATCCGAG.

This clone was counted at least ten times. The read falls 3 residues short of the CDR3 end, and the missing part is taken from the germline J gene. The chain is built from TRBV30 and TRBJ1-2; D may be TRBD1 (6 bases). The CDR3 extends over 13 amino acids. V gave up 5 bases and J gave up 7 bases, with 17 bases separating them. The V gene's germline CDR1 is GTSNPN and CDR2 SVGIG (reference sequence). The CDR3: CAWEGERWIGYTF. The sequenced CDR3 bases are TGTGCCTGGGAGGGGGAAAGGTGGATTGGC.

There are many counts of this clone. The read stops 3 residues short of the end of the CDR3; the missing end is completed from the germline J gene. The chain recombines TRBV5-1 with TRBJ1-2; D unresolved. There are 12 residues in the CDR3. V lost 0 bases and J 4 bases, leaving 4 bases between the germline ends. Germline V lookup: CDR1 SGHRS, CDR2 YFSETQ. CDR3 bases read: TGCGCCAGCAGCTTGGGGGCCTATGGC. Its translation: CASSLGAYG. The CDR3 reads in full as CASSLGAYGYTF.

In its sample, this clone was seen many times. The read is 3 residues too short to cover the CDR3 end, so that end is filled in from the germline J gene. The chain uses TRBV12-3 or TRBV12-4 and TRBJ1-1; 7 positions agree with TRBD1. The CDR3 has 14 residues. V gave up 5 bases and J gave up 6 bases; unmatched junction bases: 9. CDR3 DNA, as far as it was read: TGTGCCAGCAGTATAACAGGGGATGGGGCTGAA. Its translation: CASSITGDGAE. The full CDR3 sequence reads CASSITGDGAEAFF.

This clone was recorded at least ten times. The sequenced part of the CDR3 DNA is TGCGCCAGCAGCACCGGGACAGGGGGGTACGAG. Protein: CASSTGTGGYE. The whole CDR3 region reads CASSTGTGGYEQYF. The V and J genes are TRBV5-1 and TRBJ2-7; 11 bases align to TRBD1. The read terminates 3 residues ahead of where the CDR3 ends, so the germline J gene completes it. The V and J ends lost 4 bases and 4 bases, in that order; junction bases with no gene match: 4. CDR1 is SGHRS, CDR2 YFSETQ, per germline. The CDR3 spans 14 residues.

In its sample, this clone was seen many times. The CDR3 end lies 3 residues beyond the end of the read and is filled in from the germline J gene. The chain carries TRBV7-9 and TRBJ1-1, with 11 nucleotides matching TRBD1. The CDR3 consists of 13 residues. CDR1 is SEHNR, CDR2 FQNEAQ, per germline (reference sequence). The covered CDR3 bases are TGTGCCAGCAGTCCCGGGACAGGGGGAGTA. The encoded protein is CASSPGTGGV. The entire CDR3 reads CASSPGTGGVAFF.

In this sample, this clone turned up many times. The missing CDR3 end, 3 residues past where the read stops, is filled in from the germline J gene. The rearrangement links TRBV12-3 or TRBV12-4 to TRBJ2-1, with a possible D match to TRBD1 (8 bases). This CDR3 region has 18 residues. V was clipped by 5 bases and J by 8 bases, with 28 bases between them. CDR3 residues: CASSPRGGRGIQGDEQFF. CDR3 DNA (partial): TGTGCCAGCAGTCCCCGCGGAGGGAGGGGAATACAGGGGGATGAG.

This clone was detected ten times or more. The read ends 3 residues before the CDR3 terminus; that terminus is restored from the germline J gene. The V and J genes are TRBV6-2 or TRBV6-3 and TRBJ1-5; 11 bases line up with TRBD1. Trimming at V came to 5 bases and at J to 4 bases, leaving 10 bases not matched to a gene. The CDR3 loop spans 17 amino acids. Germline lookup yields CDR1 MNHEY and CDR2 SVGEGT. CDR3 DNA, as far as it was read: TGTGCCAGCAGTACCCCCCGGACAGGGGGCGAGAATCAGCCC. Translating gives CASSTPRTGGENQP. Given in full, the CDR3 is CASSTPRTGGENQPQHF.

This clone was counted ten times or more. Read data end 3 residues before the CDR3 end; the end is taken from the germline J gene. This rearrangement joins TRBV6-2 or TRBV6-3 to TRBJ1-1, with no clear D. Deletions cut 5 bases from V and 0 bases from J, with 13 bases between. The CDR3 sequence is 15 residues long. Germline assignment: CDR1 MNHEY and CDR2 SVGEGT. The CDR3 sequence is CASSDLGLMNTEAFF. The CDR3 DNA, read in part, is TGTGCCAGCAGTGATCTCGGACTGATGAACACTGAA.

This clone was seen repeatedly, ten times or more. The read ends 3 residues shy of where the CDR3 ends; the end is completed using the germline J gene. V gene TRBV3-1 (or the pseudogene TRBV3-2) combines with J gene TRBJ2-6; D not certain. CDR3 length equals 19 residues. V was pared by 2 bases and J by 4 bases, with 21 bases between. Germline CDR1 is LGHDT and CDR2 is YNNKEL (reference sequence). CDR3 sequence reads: CASSQFRKGTPRGANVLTF. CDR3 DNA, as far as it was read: TGTGCCAGCAGCCAATTCAGGAAGGGTACTCCTCGGGGGGCCAACGTC.

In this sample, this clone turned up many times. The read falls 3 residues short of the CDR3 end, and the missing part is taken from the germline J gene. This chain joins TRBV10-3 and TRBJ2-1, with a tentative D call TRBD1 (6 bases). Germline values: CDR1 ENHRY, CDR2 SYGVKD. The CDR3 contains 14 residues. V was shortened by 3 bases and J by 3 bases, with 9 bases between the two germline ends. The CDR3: CAISDHRVYNEQFF. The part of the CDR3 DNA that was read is TGTGCCATCAGTGACCACAGGGTCTACAATGAG.

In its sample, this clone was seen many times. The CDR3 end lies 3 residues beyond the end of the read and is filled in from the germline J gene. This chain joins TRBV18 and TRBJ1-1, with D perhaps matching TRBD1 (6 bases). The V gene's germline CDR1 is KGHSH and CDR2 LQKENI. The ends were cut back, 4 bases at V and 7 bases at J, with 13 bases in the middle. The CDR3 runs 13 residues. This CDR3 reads CASSQRQGFEAFF. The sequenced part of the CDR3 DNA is TGTGCCAGCTCACAACGGCAGGGGTTTGAA.